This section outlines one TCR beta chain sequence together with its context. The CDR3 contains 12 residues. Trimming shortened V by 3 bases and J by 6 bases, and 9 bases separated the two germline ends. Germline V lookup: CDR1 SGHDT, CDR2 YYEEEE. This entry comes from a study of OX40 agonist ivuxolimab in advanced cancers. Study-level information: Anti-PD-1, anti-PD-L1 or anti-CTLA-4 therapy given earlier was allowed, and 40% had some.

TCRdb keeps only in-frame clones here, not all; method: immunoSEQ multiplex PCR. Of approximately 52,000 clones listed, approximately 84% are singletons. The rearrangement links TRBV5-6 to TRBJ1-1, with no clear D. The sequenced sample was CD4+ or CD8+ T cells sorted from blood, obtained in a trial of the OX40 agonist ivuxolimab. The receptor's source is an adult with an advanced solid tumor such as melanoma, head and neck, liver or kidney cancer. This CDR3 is CASSSLGAEAFF. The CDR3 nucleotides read TGTGCCAGCAGCTCCCTCGGGGCTGAAGCTTTCTTT.